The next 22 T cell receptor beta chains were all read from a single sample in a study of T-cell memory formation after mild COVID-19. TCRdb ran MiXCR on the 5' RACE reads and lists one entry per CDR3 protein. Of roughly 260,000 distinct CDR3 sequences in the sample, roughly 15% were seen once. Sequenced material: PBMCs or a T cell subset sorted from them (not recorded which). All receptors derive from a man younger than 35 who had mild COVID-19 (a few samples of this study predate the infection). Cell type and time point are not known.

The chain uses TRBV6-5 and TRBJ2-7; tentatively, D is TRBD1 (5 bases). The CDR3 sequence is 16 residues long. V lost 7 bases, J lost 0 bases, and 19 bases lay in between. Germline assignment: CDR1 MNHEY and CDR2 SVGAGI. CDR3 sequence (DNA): TGTGCCAGCAAGGGCCCCACCCGCGACAGCTCCTACGAGCAGTACTTC. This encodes CASKGPTRDSSYEQYF.

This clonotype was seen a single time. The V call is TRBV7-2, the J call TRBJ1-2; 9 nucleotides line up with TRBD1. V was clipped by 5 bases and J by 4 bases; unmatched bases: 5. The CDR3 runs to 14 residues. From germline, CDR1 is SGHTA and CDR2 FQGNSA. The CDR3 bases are TGTGCCAGCAGCCTTCAGACAGGGGGCTATGGCTACACCTTC. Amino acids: CASSLQTGGYGYTF.

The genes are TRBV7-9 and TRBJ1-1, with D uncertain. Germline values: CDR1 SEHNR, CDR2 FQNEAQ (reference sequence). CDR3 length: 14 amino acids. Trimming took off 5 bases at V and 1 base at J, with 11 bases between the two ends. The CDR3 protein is CASSQSQENTEAFF. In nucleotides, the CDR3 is TGTGCCAGCAGCCAGTCCCAGGAGAACACTGAAGCTTTCTTT.

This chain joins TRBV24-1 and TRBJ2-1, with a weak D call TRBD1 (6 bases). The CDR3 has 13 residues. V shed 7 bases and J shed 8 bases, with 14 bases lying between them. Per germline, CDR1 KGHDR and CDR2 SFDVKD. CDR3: CATRLCRGDEQFF. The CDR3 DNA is TGTGCCACCAGGTTGTGCAGGGGCGATGAGCAGTTCTTC.

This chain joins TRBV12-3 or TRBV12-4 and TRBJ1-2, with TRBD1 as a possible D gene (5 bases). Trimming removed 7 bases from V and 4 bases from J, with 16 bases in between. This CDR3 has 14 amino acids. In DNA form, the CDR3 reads TGTGCCAGCACCAGGGAGGTCGCTAGCTATGGCTACACCTTC. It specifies CASTREVASYGYTF.

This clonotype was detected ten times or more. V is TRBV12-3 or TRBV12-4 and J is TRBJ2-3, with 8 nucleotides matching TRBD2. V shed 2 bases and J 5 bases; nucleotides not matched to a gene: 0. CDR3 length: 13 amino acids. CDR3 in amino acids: CASSLLAGDTQYF. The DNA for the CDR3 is TGTGCCAGCAGTTTACTAGCGGGAGATACGCAGTATTTT.

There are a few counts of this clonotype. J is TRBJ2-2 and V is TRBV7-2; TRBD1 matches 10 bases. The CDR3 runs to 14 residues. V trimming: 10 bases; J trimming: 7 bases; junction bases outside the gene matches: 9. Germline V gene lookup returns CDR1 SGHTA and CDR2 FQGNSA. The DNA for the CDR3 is TGTGCCACCACTCGACAGGGGGCGAACGGGGAGCTGTTTTTT. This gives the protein CATTRQGANGELFF.

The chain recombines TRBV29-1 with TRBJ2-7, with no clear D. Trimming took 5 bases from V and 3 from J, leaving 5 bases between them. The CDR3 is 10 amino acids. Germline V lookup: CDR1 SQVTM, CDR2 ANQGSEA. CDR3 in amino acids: CSVSYYEQYV. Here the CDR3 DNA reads TGCAGCGTTTCTTACTACGAGCAGTACGTC.

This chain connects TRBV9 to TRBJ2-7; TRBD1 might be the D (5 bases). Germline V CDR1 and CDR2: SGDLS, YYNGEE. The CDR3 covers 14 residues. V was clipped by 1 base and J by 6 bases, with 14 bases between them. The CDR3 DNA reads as TGTGCCAGCAGCGTAACAGGCGGTTCCGGCGAGCAGTACTTC. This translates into CASSVTGGSGEQYF. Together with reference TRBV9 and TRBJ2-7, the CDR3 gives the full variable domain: DSGVTQTPKHLITATGQRVTLRCSPRSGDLSVYWYQQSLDQGLQFLIQYYNGEERAKGNILERFSAQQFPDLHSELNLSSLELGDSALYFCASSVTGGSGEQYFGPGTRLTVT.

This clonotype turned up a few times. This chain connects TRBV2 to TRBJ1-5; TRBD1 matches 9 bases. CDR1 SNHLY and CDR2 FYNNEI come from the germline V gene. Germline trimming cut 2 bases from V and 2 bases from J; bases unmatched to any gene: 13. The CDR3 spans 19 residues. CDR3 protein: CASSEPLGQGRQGNQPQHF. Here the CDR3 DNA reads TGTGCCAGCAGTGAACCACTGGGACAGGGTCGTCAGGGCAATCAGCCCCAGCATTTT. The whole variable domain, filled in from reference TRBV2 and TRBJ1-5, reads EPEVTQTPSHQVTQMGQEVILRCVPISNHLYFYWYRQILGQKVEFLVSFYNNEISEKSEIFDDQFSVERPDGSNFTLKIRSTKLEDSAMYFCASSEPLGQGRQGNQPQHFGDGTRLSIL.

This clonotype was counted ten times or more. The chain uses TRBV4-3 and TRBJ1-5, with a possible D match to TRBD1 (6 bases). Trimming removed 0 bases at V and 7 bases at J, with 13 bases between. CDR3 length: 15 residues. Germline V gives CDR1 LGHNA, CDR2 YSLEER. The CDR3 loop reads CASSQDSQGNQPQHF. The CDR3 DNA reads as TGCGCCAGCAGCCAAGATAGTCAGGGGAACCAGCCCCAGCATTTT.

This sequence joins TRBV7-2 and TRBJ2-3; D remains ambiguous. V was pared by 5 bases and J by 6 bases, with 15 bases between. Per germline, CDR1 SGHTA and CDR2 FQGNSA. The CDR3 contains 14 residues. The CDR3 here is CASSATAKGDTQYF. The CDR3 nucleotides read TGTGCCAGCAGCGCTACTGCAAAGGGTGATACGCAGTATTTT.

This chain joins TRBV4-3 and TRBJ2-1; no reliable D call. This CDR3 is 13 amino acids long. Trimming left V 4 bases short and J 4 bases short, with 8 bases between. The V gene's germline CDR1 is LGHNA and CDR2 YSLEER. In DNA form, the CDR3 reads TGCGCCAGCAGCCGAGGACGGTACAATGAGCAGTTCTTC. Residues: CASSRGRYNEQFF.

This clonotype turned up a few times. CDR3 bases: TGTGCCAGCAGCCCCCGGGGGGCGGTAACCGGGGAGCTGTTTTTT. It yields the protein CASSPRGAVTGELFF. V usage is TRBV12-3 or TRBV12-4 and J usage is TRBJ2-2; D may be TRBD2 (7 bases). V was cut by 6 bases and J by 5 bases, with 16 bases left in between. The CDR3 is 15 residues long.

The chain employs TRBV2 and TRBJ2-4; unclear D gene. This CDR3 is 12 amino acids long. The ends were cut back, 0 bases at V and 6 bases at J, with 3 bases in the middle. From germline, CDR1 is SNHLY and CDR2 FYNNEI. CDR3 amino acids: CASSEAGNIQYF. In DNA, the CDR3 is TGTGCCAGCAGTGAAGCGGGAAACATTCAGTACTTC.

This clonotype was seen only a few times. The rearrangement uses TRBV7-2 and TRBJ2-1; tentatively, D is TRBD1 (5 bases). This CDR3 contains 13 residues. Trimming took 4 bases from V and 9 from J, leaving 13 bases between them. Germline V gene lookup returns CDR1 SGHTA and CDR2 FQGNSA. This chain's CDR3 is CASSSRLGLEQFF. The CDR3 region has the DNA TGTGCCAGCAGCTCCCGACTGGGGCTTGAGCAGTTCTTC.

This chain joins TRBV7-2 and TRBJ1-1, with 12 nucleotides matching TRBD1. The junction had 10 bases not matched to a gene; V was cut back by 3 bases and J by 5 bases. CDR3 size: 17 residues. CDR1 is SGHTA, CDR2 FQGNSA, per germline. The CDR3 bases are TGTGCCAGCAGCTTCTCCGGGACAGGGGGCGCATATACTGAAGCTTTCTTT. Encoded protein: CASSFSGTGGAYTEAFF.

The CDR3: CASSFRAYSNQPQHF. In nucleotides, the CDR3 is TGTGCCAGCAGCTTCAGGGCTTATAGCAATCAGCCCCAGCATTTT. V and J are TRBV7-2 and TRBJ1-5; a weak D match, TRBD1 (5 bases). The CDR3 length is 15 residues. Per the germline V gene, CDR1 is SGHTA and CDR2 is FQGNSA. Deletions cut 3 bases from V and 0 bases from J, with 9 bases between.

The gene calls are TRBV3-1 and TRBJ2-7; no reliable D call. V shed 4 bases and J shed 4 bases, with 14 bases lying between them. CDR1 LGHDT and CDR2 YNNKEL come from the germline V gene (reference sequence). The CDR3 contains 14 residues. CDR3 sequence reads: CASSLHTMNYEQYF. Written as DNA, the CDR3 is TGTGCCAGCAGCCTACACACAATGAATTACGAGCAGTACTTC.

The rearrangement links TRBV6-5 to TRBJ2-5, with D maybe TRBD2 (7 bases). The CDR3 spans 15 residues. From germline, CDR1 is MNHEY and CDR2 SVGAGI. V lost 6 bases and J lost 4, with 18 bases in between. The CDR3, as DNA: TGTGCCAGCAGGCCTCGTCCGGGGGGCGGAGAGACCCAGTACTTC. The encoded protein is CASRPRPGGGETQYF.

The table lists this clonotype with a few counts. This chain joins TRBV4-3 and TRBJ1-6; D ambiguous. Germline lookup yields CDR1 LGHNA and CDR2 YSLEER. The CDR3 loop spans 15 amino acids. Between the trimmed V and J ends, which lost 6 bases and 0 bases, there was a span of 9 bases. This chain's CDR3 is CASSPSLSYNSPLHF. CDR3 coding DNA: TGCGCCAGCAGTCCCAGTCTCTCCTATAATTCACCCCTCCACTTT.

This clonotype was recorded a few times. CDR3 nucleotide sequence: TGTGCCAGCTCACCTACAGCAGGAGAGGTCACTGAAGCTTTCTTT. Translation gives CASSPTAGEVTEAFF. This chain uses TRBV18 with TRBJ1-1; D is undetermined. There are 15 residues in the CDR3. Per germline, CDR1 KGHSH and CDR2 LQKENI. Trimming shortened V by 3 bases and J by 4 bases, and 15 bases separated the two germline ends.